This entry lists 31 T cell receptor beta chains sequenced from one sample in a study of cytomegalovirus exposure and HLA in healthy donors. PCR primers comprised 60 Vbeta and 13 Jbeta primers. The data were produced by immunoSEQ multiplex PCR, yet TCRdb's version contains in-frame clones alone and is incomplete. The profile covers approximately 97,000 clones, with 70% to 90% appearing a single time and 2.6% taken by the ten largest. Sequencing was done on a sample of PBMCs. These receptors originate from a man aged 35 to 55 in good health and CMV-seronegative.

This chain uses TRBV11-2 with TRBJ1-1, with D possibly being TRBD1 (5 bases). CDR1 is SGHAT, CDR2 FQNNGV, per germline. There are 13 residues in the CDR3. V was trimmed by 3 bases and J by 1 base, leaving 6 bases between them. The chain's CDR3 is CASSFTGNTEAFF. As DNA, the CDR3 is TGTGCCAGCAGCTTCACAGGGAACACTGAAGCTTTCTTT.

CDR3 DNA: TGTGCCAGCAACCCGGGACAGCAGAACACTGAAGCTTTCTTT. Amino acid sequence: CASNPGQQNTEAFF. This sequence joins TRBV28 and TRBJ1-1; 7 nucleotides align to TRBD1. J lost 1 base, V lost 7 bases, and 6 bases had no gene match. Germline V gene sequence: CDR1 MDHEN, CDR2 SYDVKM. The CDR3 sequence is 14 residues long.

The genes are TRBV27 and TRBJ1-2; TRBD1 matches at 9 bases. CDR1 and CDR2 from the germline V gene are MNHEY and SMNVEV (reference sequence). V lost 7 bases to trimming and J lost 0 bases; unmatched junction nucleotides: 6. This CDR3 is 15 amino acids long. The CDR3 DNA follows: TGTGCCAGCAAGGACAGGGGCGTTCCTAACTATGGCTACACCTTC. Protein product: CASKDRGVPNYGYTF.

CDR3 in amino acids: CASSSRTASGGALGDTQYF. The CDR3 coding sequence is TGTGCCAGCAGCTCACGGACGGCTAGCGGGGGGGCCTTGGGAGATACGCAGTATTTT. The V call is TRBV7-8, the J call TRBJ2-3; TRBD2 matches 12 bases. There are 19 residues in the CDR3. V lost 4 bases and J lost 5; bases outside the gene matches: 16. Germline lookup yields CDR1 SGHVS and CDR2 FQNEAQ.

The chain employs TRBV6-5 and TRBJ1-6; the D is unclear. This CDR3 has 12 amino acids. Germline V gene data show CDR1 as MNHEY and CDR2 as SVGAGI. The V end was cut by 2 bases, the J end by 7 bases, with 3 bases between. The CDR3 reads CASSYRNSPLHF. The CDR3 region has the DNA TGTGCCAGCAGTTACCGGAATTCACCCCTCCACTTT.

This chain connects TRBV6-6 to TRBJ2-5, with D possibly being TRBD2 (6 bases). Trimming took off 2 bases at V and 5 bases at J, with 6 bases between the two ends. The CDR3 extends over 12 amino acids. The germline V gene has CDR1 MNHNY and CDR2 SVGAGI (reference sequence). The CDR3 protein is CASSYSGETQYF. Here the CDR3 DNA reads TGTGCCAGCAGTTACAGCGGGGAGACCCAGTACTTC.

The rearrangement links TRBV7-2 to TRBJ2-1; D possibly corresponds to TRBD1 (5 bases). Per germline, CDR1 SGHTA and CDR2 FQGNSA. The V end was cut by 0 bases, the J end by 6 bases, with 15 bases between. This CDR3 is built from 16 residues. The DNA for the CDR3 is TGTGCCAGCAGCTTAGCAGCAGGGCCCATCTCCAATGAGCAGTTCTTC. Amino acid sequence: CASSLAAGPISNEQFF.

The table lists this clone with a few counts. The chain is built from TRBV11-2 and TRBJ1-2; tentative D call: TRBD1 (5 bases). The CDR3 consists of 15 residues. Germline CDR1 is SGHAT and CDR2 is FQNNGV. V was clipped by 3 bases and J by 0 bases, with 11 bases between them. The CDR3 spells CASSFGGGSNYGYTF. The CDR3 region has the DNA TGTGCCAGCAGCTTCGGGGGTGGGTCTAACTATGGCTACACCTTC. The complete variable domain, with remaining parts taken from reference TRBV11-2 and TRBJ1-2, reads EAGVAQSPRYKIIEKRQSVAFWCNPISGHATLYWYQQILGQGPKLLIQFQNNGVVDDSQLPKDRFSAERLKGVDSTLKIQPAKLEDSAVYLCASSFGGGSNYGYTFGSGTRLTVV.

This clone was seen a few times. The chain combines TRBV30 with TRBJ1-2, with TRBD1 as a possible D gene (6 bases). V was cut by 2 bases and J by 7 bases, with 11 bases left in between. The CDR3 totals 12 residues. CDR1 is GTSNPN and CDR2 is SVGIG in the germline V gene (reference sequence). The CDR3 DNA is TGTGCCTGGAGTCCTCAGGGGTTTGGCTACACCTTC. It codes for CAWSPQGFGYTF.

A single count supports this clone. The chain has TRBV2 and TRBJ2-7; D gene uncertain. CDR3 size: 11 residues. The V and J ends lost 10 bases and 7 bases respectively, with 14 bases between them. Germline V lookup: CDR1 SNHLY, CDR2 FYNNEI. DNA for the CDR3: TGTGCCACCATGGAGCTCGGAGAGCAGTACTTC. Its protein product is CATMELGEQYF.

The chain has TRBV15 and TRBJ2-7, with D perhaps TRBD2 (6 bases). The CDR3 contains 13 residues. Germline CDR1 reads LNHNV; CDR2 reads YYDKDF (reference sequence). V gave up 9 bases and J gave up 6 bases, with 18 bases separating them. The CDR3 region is CATALSEGPEQYF. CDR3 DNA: TGTGCCACGGCCTTATCGGAGGGCCCCGAGCAGTACTTC. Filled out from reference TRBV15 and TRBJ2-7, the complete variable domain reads DAMVIQNPRYQVTQFGKPVTLSCSQTLNHNVMYWYQQKSSQAPKLLFHYYDKDFNNEADTPDNFQSRRPNTSFCFLDIRSPGLGDTAMYLCATALSEGPEQYFGPGTRLTVT.

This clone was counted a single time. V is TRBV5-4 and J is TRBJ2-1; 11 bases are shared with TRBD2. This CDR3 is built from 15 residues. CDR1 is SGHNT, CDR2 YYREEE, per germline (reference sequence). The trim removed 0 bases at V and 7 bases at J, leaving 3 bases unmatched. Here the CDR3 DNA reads TGTGCCAGCAGCTTGGTTGCTAGCGGGGGGAATGAGCAGTTCTTC. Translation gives CASSLVASGGNEQFF.

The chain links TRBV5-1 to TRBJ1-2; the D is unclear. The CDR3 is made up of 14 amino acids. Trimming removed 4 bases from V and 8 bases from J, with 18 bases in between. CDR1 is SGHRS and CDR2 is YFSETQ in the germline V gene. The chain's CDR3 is CASSPGSAAVGYTF. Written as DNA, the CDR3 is TGCGCCAGCAGCCCTGGTTCGGCCGCGGTAGGCTACACCTTC.

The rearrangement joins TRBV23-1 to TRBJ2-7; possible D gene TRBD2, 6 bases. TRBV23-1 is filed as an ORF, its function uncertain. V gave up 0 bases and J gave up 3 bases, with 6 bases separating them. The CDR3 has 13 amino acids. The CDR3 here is CASSQSGGYEQYF. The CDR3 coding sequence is TGCGCCAGCAGTCAATCGGGGGGCTACGAGCAGTACTTC.

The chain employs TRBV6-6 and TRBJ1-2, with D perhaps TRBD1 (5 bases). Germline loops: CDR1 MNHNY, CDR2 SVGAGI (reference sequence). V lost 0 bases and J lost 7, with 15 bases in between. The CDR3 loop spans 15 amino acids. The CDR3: CASSYSKTGEGGYTF. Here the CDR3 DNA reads TGTGCCAGCAGTTACTCCAAAACGGGGGAGGGTGGCTACACCTTC.

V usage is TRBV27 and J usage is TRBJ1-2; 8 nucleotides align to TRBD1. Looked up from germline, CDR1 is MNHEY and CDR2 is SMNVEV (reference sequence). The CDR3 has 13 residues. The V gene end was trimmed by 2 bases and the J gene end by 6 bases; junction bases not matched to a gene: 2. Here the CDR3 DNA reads TGTGCCAGCAGTTTAGGACAGGGCAATGGCTACACCTTC. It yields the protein CASSLGQGNGYTF.

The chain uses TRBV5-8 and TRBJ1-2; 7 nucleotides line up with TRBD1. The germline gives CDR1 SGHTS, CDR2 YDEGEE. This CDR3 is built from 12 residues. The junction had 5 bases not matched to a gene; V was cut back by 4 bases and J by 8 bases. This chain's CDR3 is CASSRQGSGYTF. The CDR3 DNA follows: TGTGCCAGCAGCCGACAGGGTAGCGGCTACACCTTC.

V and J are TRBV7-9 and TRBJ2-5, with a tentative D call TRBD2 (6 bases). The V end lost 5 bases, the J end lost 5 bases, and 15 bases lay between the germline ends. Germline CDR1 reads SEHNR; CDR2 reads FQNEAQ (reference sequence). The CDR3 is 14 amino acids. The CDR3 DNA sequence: TGTGCCAGCAGCCTTAGGGCAGGGAGGGAGACCCAGTACTTC. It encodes CASSLRAGRETQYF.

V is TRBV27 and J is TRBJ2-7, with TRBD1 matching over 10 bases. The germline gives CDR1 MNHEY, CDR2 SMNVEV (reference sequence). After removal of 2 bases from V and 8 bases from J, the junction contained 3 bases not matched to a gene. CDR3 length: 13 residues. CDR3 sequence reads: CASSLDRGQKQYF. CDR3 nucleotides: TGTGCCAGCAGTTTAGACAGGGGGCAGAAGCAGTACTTC.

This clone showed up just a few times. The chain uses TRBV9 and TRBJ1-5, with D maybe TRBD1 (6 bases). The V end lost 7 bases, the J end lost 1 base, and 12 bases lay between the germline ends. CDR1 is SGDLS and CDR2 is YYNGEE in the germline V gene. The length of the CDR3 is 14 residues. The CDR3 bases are TGTGCCAGCGCCCGGGGGGCCAGCAATCAGCCCCAGCATTTT. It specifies CASARGASNQPQHF.

The CDR3 sequence is CASSTDRAQHF. The CDR3 region has the DNA TGTGCCAGCAGCACGGACAGGGCCCAGCATTTT. This sequence joins TRBV6-6 and TRBJ1-5; 8 bases map to TRBD1. Germline CDR1 is MNHNY and CDR2 is SVGAGI (reference sequence). The CDR3 sequence is 11 residues long. V shed 6 bases and J 11 bases; nucleotides not matched to a gene: 3.

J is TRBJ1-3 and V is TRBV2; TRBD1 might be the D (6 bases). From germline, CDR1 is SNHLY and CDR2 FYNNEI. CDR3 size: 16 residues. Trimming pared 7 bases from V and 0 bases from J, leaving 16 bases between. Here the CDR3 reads CASKPGAGRSGNTIYF. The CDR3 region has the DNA TGTGCCAGCAAGCCAGGGGCAGGGCGCTCTGGAAACACCATATATTTT.

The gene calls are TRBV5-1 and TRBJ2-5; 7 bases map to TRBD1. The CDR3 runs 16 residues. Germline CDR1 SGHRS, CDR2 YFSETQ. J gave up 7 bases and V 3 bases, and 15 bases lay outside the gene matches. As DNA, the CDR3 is TGCGCCAGCAGCTCAATGGCCGCAGGGGGTTACGCGACCCAGTACTTC. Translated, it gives CASSSMAAGGYATQYF.

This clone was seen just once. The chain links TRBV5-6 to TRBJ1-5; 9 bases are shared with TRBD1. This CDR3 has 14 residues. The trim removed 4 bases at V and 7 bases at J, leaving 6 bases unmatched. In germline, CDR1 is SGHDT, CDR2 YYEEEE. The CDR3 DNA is TGTGCCAGCAGCGCGACAGGGGGGAGGCAGCCCCAGCATTTT. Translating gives CASSATGGRQPQHF.

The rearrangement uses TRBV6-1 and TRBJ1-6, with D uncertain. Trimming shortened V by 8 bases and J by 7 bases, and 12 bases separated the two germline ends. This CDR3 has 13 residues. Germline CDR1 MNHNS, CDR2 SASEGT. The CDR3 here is CASLITVNSPLHF. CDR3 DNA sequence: TGTGCCAGCCTGATTACGGTAAATTCACCCCTCCACTTT.

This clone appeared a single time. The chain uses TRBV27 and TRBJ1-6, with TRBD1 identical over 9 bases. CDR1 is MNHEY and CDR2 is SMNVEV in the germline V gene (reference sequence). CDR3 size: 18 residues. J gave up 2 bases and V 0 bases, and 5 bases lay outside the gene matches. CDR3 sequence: CASSLSTGQGTYNSPLHF. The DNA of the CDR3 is TGTGCCAGCAGTTTATCCACGGGACAGGGTACCTATAATTCACCCCTCCACTTT.

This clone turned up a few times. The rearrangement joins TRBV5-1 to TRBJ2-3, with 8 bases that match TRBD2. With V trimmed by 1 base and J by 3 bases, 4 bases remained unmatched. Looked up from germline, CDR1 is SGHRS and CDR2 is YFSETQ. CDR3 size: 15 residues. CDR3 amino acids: CASSLSGGPTDTQYF. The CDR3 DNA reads TGCGCCAGCAGCTTGTCGGGGGGGCCAACAGATACGCAGTATTTT.

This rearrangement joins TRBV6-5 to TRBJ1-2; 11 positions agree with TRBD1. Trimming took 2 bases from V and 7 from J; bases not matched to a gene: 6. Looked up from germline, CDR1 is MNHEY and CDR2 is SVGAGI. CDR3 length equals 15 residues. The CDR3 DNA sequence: TGTGCCAGCAGTTACCGAGTGGACAGGGGGCTTGGCTACACCTTC. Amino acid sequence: CASSYRVDRGLGYTF.

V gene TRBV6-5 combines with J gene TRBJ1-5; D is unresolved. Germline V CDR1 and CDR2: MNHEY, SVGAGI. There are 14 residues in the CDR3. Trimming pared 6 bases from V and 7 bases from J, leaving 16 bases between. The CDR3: CASSLSGLWQPQHF. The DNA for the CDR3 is TGTGCCAGCAGCCTCAGTGGGCTCTGGCAGCCCCAGCATTTT.

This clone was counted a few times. The CDR3 loop reads CASSLAAFGTAMNTEAFF. CDR3 bases: TGTGCCAGCAGCTTGGCCGCCTTCGGGACAGCTATGAACACTGAAGCTTTCTTT. This chain joins TRBV5-4 and TRBJ1-1, with 7 nucleotides matching TRBD1. This CDR3 comprises 18 residues. Germline V gene sequence: CDR1 SGHNT, CDR2 YYREEE (reference sequence). The ends lost 0 bases at V and 0 bases at J; junction bases unmatched: 11.

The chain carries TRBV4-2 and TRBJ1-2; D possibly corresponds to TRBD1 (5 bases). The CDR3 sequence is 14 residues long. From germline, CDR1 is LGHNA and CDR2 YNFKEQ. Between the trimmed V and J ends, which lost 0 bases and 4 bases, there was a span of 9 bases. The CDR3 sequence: CASSQELRAYGYTF. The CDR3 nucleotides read TGTGCCAGCAGCCAAGAGCTCAGGGCCTATGGCTACACCTTC.